Listed here are 16 T cell receptor beta chains from one sample, sequenced in a study of beta chain features in type 1 diabetes. Reverse transcription of all isolated RNA meant that expressed TCRB transcripts were sequenced. Clones were read by immunoSEQ multiplex PCR, and TCRdb kept only the in-frame ones, dropping some. The data show about 220,000 clones, with under 13% seen just once and approximately 1.3% held by the top ten. Input material: central memory CD4+ T cells from blood. Receptors originate from a young man in good health.

This clone was counted a few times. The J gene is TRBJ2-1, the V gene TRBV15; tentative D call: TRBD2 (6 bases). The CDR3 runs to 17 residues. Germline V gene lookup returns CDR1 LNHNV and CDR2 YYDKDF (reference sequence). V was clipped by 0 bases and J by 0 bases, with 12 bases between them. CDR3 residues: CATSRDQVADSYNEQFF. DNA of the CDR3: TGTGCCACCAGCAGAGACCAAGTAGCGGACTCCTACAATGAGCAGTTCTTC.

Many counts were recorded for this clone. V gene TRBV30 combines with J gene TRBJ2-7; tentative D call: TRBD2 (5 bases). Germline CDR1 reads GTSNPN; CDR2 reads SVGIG (reference sequence). V gave up 3 bases and J gave up 1 base, with 10 bases separating them. The CDR3 runs to 13 residues. CDR3 DNA: TGTGCCTGGAGGCTACTAGGTTCCTACGAGCAGTACTTC. Translating gives CAWRLLGSYEQYF. Full variable domain (remainder filled in from reference TRBV30 and TRBJ2-7): SQTIHQWPATLVQPVGSPLSLECTVEGTSNPNLYWYRQAAGRGLQLLFYSVGIGQISSEVPQNLSASRPQDRQFILSSKKLLLSDSGFYLCAWRLLGSYEQYFGPGTRLTVT.

Many counts were recorded for this clone. The chain joins TRBV5-4 to TRBJ2-1, with 8 bases identical to TRBD2. The germline CDR1 and CDR2 sequences are SGHNT and YYREEE (reference sequence). V dropped 2 bases and J dropped 8; count of bases not matched to a gene: 6. CDR3 length: 14 amino acids. In DNA, the CDR3 is TGTGCCAGCAGCTTAAAGCGGGAGTCCGATGAGCAGTTCTTC. This translates into CASSLKRESDEQFF.

This clone was detected a few times. The CDR3 DNA sequence: TGTGCCAGCAGCCAACTAAGAGAGACCCAGTACTTC. Protein: CASSQLRETQYF. The chain employs TRBV7-2 and TRBJ2-5; D remains ambiguous. Trimming cost V 5 bases and J 4 bases, with 8 bases left between them. CDR1 and CDR2 (germline): SGHTA, FQGNSA. The CDR3 is 12 residues long.

This clone turned up a few times. The CDR3 DNA reads as TGTGCCATCAGTGCCCAGGGTTATGGGGCCAACGTCCTGACTTTC. Protein: CAISAQGYGANVLTF. V is TRBV10-3 and J is TRBJ2-6; tentatively, D is TRBD1 (5 bases). CDR1 is ENHRY and CDR2 is SYGVKD in the germline V gene. V was shortened by 4 bases and J by 3 bases, with 10 bases between the two germline ends. This CDR3 comprises 15 residues.

In its sample, this clone was seen many times. The gene calls are TRBV6-6 and TRBJ2-3, with TRBD2 matching over 9 bases. The germline V gene encodes CDR1 MNHNY and CDR2 SVGAGI (reference sequence). The CDR3 loop spans 16 amino acids. The V and J ends lost 4 bases and 6 bases, in that order; junction bases with no gene match: 11. The CDR3 sequence is CASSSPLGGRVDTQYF. The DNA for the CDR3 is TGTGCCAGCAGTTCCCCCCTGGGCGGGAGGGTCGATACGCAGTATTTT.

This clone has ten or more counts. The V call is TRBV9, the J call TRBJ2-5, with D hard to call. V lost 1 base and J 4 bases, leaving 11 bases between the germline ends. Looked up from germline, CDR1 is SGDLS and CDR2 is YYNGEE. CDR3 length: 14 residues. This CDR3 reads CASSVSILPETQYF. The CDR3 DNA is TGTGCCAGCAGCGTATCGATCCTACCAGAGACCCAGTACTTC. The entire variable domain, with the rest obtained from reference TRBV9 and TRBJ2-5, is as follows: DSGVTQTPKHLITATGQRVTLRCSPRSGDLSVYWYQQSLDQGLQFLIQYYNGEERAKGNILERFSAQQFPDLHSELNLSSLELGDSALYFCASSVSILPETQYFGPGTRLLVL.

There are a few counts of this clone. The rearrangement uses TRBV2 and TRBJ1-2; D gene ambiguous. CDR3 length: 13 amino acids. CDR1 and CDR2 (germline): SNHLY, FYNNEI. V dropped 6 bases and J dropped 0 bases, with 8 bases sitting between them. The CDR3 DNA is TGTGCCAGCAGAGCCGGGACTAACTATGGCTACACCTTC. This sequence encodes CASRAGTNYGYTF.

This clone has more than one count but fewer than ten. Other DNA sequences from this sample encode an identical CDR3 as well. The chain is built from TRBV4-3 and TRBJ1-5; perhaps TRBD1 as D (5 bases). Trimming shortened V by 1 base and J by 7 bases, and 11 bases separated the two germline ends. The germline V gene encodes CDR1 LGHNA and CDR2 YSLEER. This CDR3 is built from 14 residues. This CDR3 is CASSQGQGEQPQHF. The CDR3 DNA reads as TGCGCCAGCAGCCAAGGGCAGGGAGAGCAGCCCCAGCATTTT.

J is TRBJ2-3 and V is TRBV2, with D uncertain. V was cut by 3 bases and J by 14 bases, with 15 bases left in between. The germline V gene has CDR1 SNHLY and CDR2 FYNNEI. CDR3 size: 12 residues. In DNA form, the CDR3 reads TGTGCCAGCAGTGAGAACGAGCCTTCGTTGTATTTT. Amino acids: CASSENEPSLYF.

The chain uses TRBV9 and TRBJ2-4; possible D gene TRBD2, 5 bases. Trimming stripped 2 bases from V and 1 base from J, with 22 bases between. The length of the CDR3 is 19 residues. Germline CDR1 is SGDLS and CDR2 is YYNGEE. CDR3 sequence reads: CASSVIPSTTQTAKNIQYF. The DNA for the CDR3 is TGTGCCAGCAGCGTGATCCCTAGCACAACCCAAACGGCCAAAAACATTCAGTACTTC.

This clone was observed a few times. The rearrangement links TRBV11-2 to TRBJ2-5, with TRBD1 matching 8 bases. Germline-derived CDR1 and CDR2 are SGHAT and FQNNGV. The CDR3 length is 18 residues. J lost 0 bases, V lost 1 base, and 10 bases had no gene match. Here the CDR3 DNA reads TGTGCCAGCAGCTTAGGGACAGGGACCTCTTGGTACCAAGAGACCCAGTACTTC. It translates to CASSLGTGTSWYQETQYF.

The sample holds a few counts of this clone. This sequence joins TRBV19 and TRBJ2-1; D uncertain. The CDR3 loop spans 15 amino acids. Germline CDR1 is LNHDA and CDR2 is SQIVND (reference sequence). V was trimmed by 5 bases and J by 1 base, leaving 12 bases between them. CDR3 region: CASSPRTISYNEQFF. CDR3 nucleotides: TGTGCCAGTAGTCCTCGTACCATTTCCTACAATGAGCAGTTCTTC.

V usage is TRBV29-1 and J usage is TRBJ1-1; no clear D gene. The CDR3 consists of 14 residues. V was clipped by 5 bases and J by 5 bases, with 18 bases between them. CDR1 and CDR2 (germline): SQVTM, ANQGSEA. CDR3 residues: CSVPGEWVGTEAFF. The CDR3 DNA is TGCAGCGTTCCTGGGGAGTGGGTCGGGACTGAAGCTTTCTTT. Drawing the rest from reference TRBV29-1 and TRBJ1-1, the complete variable domain is SAVISQKPSRDICQRGTSLTIQCQVDSQVTMMFWYRQQPGQSLTLIATANQGSEATYESGFVIDKFPISRPNLTFSTLTVSNMSPEDSSIYLCSVPGEWVGTEAFFGQGTRLTVV.

The CDR3 spells CASSQAANSHTQYF. The CDR3 DNA reads as TGTGCCAGCAGCCAAGCCGCCAATTCGCATACGCAGTATTTT. This rearrangement joins TRBV14 to TRBJ2-3; no firm D call. Trimming cost V 1 base and J 7 bases, with 12 bases left between them. The CDR3 spans 14 residues. Germline values: CDR1 SGHDN, CDR2 FVKESK.

This clone was seen ten or more times. Other DNA sequences in this specimen translate into the identical CDR3. V and J are TRBV5-4 and TRBJ2-1, with 8 nucleotides matching TRBD2. The CDR3 loop spans 15 amino acids. Germline assignment: CDR1 SGHNT and CDR2 YYREEE (reference sequence). The V and J ends lost 2 bases and 3 bases, in that order; junction bases with no gene match: 4. The CDR3 DNA is TGTGCCAGCAGCTTAGCGGGACTAGGCTACAATGAGCAGTTCTTC. Protein product: CASSLAGLGYNEQFF.